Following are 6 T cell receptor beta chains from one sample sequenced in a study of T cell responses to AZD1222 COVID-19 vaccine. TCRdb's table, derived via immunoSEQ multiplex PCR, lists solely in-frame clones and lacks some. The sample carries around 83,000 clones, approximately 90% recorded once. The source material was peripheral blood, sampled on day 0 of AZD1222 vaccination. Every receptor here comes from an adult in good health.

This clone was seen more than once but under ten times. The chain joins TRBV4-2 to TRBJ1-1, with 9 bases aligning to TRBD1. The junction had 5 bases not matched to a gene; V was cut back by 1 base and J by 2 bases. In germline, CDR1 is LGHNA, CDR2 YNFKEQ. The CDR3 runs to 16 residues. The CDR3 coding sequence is TGTGCCAGCAGCCAAGCGCTGGGACAGGGCAACACTGAAGCTTTCTTT. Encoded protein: CASSQALGQGNTEAFF.

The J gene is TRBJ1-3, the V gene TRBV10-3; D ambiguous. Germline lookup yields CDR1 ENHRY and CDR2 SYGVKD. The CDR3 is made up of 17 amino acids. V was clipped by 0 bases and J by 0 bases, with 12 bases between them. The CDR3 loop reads CAISESEGYHSGNTIYF. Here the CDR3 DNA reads TGTGCCATCAGTGAGTCAGAAGGGTACCACTCTGGAAACACCATATATTTT.

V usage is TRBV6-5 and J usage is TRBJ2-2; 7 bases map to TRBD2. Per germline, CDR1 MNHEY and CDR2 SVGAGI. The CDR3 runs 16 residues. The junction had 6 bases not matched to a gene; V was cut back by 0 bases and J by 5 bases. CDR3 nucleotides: TGTGCCAGCAGTTACTCTTACGGGGGGAAAACCGGGGAGCTGTTTTTT. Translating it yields CASSYSYGGKTGELFF.

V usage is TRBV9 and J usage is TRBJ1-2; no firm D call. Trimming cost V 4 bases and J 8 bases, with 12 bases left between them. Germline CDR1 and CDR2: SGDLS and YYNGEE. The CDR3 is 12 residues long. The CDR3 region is CASSILHGGYTF. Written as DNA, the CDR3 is TGTGCCAGCAGCATTTTACACGGAGGCTACACCTTC.

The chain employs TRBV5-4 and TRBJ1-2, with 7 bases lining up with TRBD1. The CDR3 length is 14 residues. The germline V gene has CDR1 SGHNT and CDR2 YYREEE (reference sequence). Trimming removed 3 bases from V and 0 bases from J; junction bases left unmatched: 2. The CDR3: CASSYRGANYGYTF. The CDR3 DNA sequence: TGTGCCAGCAGCTACAGGGGTGCTAACTATGGCTACACCTTC.

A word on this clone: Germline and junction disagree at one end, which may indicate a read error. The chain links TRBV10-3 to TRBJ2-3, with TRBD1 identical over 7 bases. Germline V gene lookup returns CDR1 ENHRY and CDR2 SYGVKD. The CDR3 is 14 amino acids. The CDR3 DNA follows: TGTGCCGTCAGTGAGACGGCAGGGGGTGATACGCAGTATTTT. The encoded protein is CAVSETAGGDTQYF.